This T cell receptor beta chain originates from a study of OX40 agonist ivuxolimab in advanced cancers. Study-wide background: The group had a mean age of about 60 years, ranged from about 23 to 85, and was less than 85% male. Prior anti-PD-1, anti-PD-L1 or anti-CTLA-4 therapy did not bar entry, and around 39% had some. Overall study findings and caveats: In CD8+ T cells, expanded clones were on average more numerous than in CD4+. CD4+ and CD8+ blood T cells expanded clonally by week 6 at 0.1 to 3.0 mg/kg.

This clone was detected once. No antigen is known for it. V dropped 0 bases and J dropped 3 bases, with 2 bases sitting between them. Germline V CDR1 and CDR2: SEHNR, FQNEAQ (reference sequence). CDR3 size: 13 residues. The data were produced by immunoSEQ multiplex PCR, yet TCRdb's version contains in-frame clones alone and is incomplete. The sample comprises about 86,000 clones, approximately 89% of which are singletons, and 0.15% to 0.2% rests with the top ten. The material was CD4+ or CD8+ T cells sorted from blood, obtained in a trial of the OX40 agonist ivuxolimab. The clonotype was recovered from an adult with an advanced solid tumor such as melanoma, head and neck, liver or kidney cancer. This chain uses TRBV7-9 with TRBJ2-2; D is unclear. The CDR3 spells CASSLADTGELFF. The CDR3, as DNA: TGTGCCAGCAGCTTAGCAGACACCGGGGAGCTGTTTTTT. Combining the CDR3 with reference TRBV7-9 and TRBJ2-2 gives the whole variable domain DTGVSQNPRHKITKRGQNVTFRCDPISEHNRLYWYRQTLGQGPEFLTYFQNEAQLEKSRLLSDRFSAERPKGSFSTLEIQRTEQGDSAMYLCASSLADTGELFFGEGSRLTVL.